The TCR beta chain described here comes from a study of shared T cell receptors in the human thymus. CDR1 MDHEN and CDR2 SYDVKM come from the germline V gene. The CDR3 length is 18 residues. Trimming left V 4 bases short and J 3 bases short, with 22 bases between. Using immunoSEQ multiplex PCR, the repertoire was profiled, and TCRdb retains in-frame clones only, with some absent. The sample consists of about 710,000 clones, more than 75% of them appearing once. This sample was also put to use in a study of human thymus T cells. That work adds: Thymic resections from corrective heart surgery supplied the tissue. What appeared biased in thymic and blood repertoires was the usage of V and J genes.

The chain carries TRBV28 and TRBJ1-5; tentatively, D is TRBD1 (5 bases). The sequencing sample was made of thymocytes. This receptor was identified in a boy under two years old with a congenital heart defect. As DNA, the CDR3 is TGTGCCAGCAGTTCCGGGGCCCGGGGGGAGGGCTTCAATCAGCCCCAGCATTTT. It is translated as CASSSGARGEGFNQPQHF.